Listed here is a single T cell receptor (beta chain). This entry comes from a study of technical replicates of blood from a few donors. Germline V lookup: CDR1 MRHNA, CDR2 SNTAGT. Between the trimmed V and J ends, which lost 4 bases and 8 bases, there was a span of 12 bases. This CDR3 contains 13 residues. Clones were read by immunoSEQ multiplex PCR, and TCRdb kept only the in-frame ones, dropping some. The sample lists about 76,000 clones, roughly 90% occurring once. The sample taken for sequencing was T cells isolated from PBMCs. The receptor was derived from a human donor in good health. V is TRBV6-4 and J is TRBJ2-1, with D tentatively TRBD1 (6 bases). DNA of the CDR3: TGTGCCAGCAGTGGGGAACAGGGTCATGAGCAGTTCTTC. It encodes CASSGEQGHEQFF.